The present T cell receptor beta chain was sequenced within a study of CXCR3-negative and CXCR3-positive naive CD8 T cells. General study results and limits: Hydrophobicity was higher for TRB CDR3s found in CXCR3-positive naive cells than in CXCR3-negative naive cells. In both naive subsets diversity was comparably high, whereas memory CD8+ cells showed much lower diversity. TCR interaction strength was inferred from TRB CDR3 physicochemistry, as CD5 matched across naive subsets. Naive cells that were CXCR3-negative or CXCR3-positive used TRBV-TRBJ genes alike, while memory cells diverged.

The CDR3 is 14 amino acids. 5' RACE that incorporated UMI labels was used to prepare the TRB cDNA libraries. Reanalyzing the 5' RACE reads, TCRdb keeps one entry per CDR3 protein, without DNA. This repertoire comprises 100,000 to 150,000 distinct CDR3 sequences; its ten largest clones make up approximately 0.51%. A remark on this clonotype: Its antigen is as yet unknown.

The chain recombines TRBV12-3 or TRBV12-4 with TRBJ1-2. The clonotype comes from a human donor in good health. Some clones in this sample may be carry-over from other donors' samples. Material: naive CXCR3- CD8+ T cells from blood. Documented subset: CD45RO-CCR7+CD27+CD95- naive CD8+ T cells lacking CXCR3 (TNR3-). CDR3 amino acids: CASSPSITNYGYTF.